The sequence of this T cell receptor (beta chain) was determined in a study of blood T cells in healthy people across ages. Notes on this clonotype: Antigen specificity is unknown.

Trimming at V came to 3 bases and at J to 2 bases, leaving 5 bases not matched to a gene. Germline CDR1 reads LNHDA; CDR2 reads SQIVND (reference sequence). There are 15 residues in the CDR3. Study-wide results and limits: With donor CMV status unknown, expanded clonotype changes were possibly confounded.

It was with a sample-barcoded 5' primer and a J-beta primer mix that a second PCR of roughly 7 to 12 cycles was run. TCRdb re-analysed the 5' RACE reads in MiXCR, keeping a single row per CDR3 protein. This table holds under 950,000 distinct CDR3 sequences, approximately 22% found once. This sequence was found in a man between 65 and 79 years old in good health. Sequencing was carried out using blood. The chain couples TRBV19 to TRBJ1-2; 8 bases are shared with TRBD1. The DNA for the CDR3 is TGTGCCAGTAGTATTCGACAGGGGACCAACTATGGCTACACCTTC. Residues: CASSIRQGTNYGYTF. The complete variable domain, with remaining parts taken from reference TRBV19 and TRBJ1-2, reads DGGITQSPKYLFRKEGQNVTLSCEQNLNHDAMYWYRQDPGQGLRLIYYSQIVNDFQKGDIAEGYSVSREKKESFPLTVTSAQKNPTAFYLCASSIRQGTNYGYTFGSGTRLTVV.